This T cell receptor beta chain was captured by sequencing in a study of blood T cell repertoires in COVID-19. As for the study in general: Whether acute or convalescent, the COVID-19 samples came from the United States, Italy and Spain. T cells, B-cell-depleted T cells, or PBMCs provided the cDNA or gDNA that served as material.

TCRdb keeps only in-frame clones here, not all; method: immunoSEQ multiplex PCR. The data contain around 150,000 clones, about 81% of them singletons. V was pared by 1 base and J by 6 bases, with 16 bases between. CDR1 and CDR2 (germline): SGHTA, FQGNSA. The length of the CDR3 is 15 residues. In this sample, this clone turned up a few times. Sequenced: peripheral blood. The rearrangement links TRBV7-2 to TRBJ2-7; TRBD2 might be the D (6 bases). This receptor was taken from a human donor in a cohort sampled during active COVID-19. In DNA form, the CDR3 reads TGTGCCAGCAGCTTAGTGATATTGGGACTCGGCGAGCAGTACTTC. This gives the protein CASSLVILGLGEQYF.